This T cell receptor (beta chain) is drawn from a study of cytomegalovirus exposure and HLA in healthy donors. The PCR contained 60 Vbeta and 13 Jbeta primers. Using immunoSEQ multiplex PCR, the repertoire was profiled, and TCRdb retains in-frame clones only, with some absent. The clone table shows under 50,000 clones, with the ten largest holding about a sixth. Sequenced: PBMCs. The source of this sequence is a male donor in good health and CMV-seronegative.

The CDR3 region has the DNA TGTGCCAGCAGCTCCACTCCAGGGAACTATGGCTACACCTTC. It specifies CASSSTPGNYGYTF. This rearrangement joins TRBV7-8 to TRBJ1-2; the D gene is possibly TRBD1 (5 bases). V lost 4 bases to trimming and J lost 2 bases, with 11 bases between them. The CDR3 runs 14 residues. Per the germline V gene, CDR1 is SGHVS and CDR2 is FQNEAQ.